This T cell receptor beta chain was documented in a study of identifying expanded T cells in peripheral blood. General observations from the study: Over around two and four weeks, about 15 and 18 clones changed, versus around 1.3 between replicates. Variance in clone template counts between two-week samples significantly increased with total template count across all healthy donors.

Note on this clone: The antigen is unknown.

Libraries were prepared by immunoSEQ multiplex PCR; TCRdb keeps only in-frame clonotypes and omits some of them. The sample contains around 50,000 clones, roughly nine tenths of which appear only once. Collection occurred without any documented infections or immune events in donors. Sequenced input: blood. The source is a person aged 18-70 years in good health.

DNA of the CDR3: TGCGCCAGCAGCCACGGCCTAGCGGGAGGAGCTCCCAATGAGCAGTTCTTC. It translates to CASSHGLAGGAPNEQFF. The rearrangement uses TRBV4-1 and TRBJ2-1; 11 bases are shared with TRBD2. The CDR3 loop spans 17 amino acids. The germline CDR1 and CDR2 sequences are MGHRA and YSYEKL. Losses at the gene ends were 3 bases for V and 6 bases for J; bases not matched to a gene: 10.